This entry concerns a single T cell receptor beta chain. The CDR3 has 14 amino acids. In germline, CDR1 is LNHDA, CDR2 SQIVND (reference sequence). Trimming pared 4 bases from V and 2 bases from J, leaving 12 bases between. This entry is derived from a study of blood T cell repertoires in COVID-19. Original processing notes: Reference gene primers were amplified, and this amplification served to estimate nucleated cell counts. Clones were read by immunoSEQ multiplex PCR, and TCRdb kept only the in-frame ones, dropping some. The V and J calls and clone size are taken from that table; D and trimming were inferred from the DNA. The data hold 150,000 to 200,000 clones, with approximately 86% observed a single time.

The sequence was obtained from a woman over 75 with acute or convalescent COVID-19. The chain is built from TRBV19 and TRBJ2-7, with D tentatively TRBD1 (6 bases). The sample comprised peripheral blood. The CDR3 region has the DNA TGTGCCAGTAGTAGGGGGACAAGTCCCTACGAGCAGTACTTC. Translation gives CASSRGTSPYEQYF.